This TCR beta chain was documented in a study of cytomegalovirus exposure and HLA in healthy donors. CDR3 length: 14 residues. Germline V CDR1 and CDR2: SGHRS, YFSETQ. The ends were cut back, 4 bases at V and 0 bases at J, with 9 bases in the middle. Sequencing used immunoSEQ multiplex PCR; TCRdb keeps in-frame clones, though not all of them. Here the sample spans approximately 70,000 clones, approximately 94% being singletons. Points on this clone: Its antigen remains unidentified.

Overall study results and limits: The study designated 150 to 200 TCR beta chains cytomegalovirus-associated.

Source material: PBMCs. This rearrangement joins TRBV5-1 to TRBJ2-3; D not certain. The TCR originated in a woman aged 18-29 years in good health and CMV-seropositive. This CDR3 reads CASSPVSSTDTQYF. CDR3 nucleotides: TGCGCCAGCAGCCCAGTCTCTAGCACAGATACGCAGTATTTT. Full variable domain (missing parts from reference TRBV5-1 and TRBJ2-3): KAGVTQTPRYLIKTRGQQVTLSCSPISGHRSVSWYQQTPGQGLQFLFEYFSETQRNKGNFPGRFSGRQFSNSRSEMNVSTLELGDSALYLCASSPVSSTDTQYFGPGTRLTVL.